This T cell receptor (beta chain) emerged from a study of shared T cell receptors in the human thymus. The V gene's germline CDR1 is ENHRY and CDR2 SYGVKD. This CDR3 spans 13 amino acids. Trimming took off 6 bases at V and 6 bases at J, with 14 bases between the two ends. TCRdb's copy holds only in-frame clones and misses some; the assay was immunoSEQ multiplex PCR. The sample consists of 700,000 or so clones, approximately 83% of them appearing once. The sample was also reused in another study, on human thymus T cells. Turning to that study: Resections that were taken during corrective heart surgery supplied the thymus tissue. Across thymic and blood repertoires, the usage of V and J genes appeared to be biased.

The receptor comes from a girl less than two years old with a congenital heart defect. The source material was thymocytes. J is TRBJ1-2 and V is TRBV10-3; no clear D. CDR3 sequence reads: CAISSHTGDGYTF. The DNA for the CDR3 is TGTGCCATCAGCTCCCACACGGGAGATGGCTACACCTTC.